This is a list of T cell receptor beta chains from one sample in a study of a mutant IDH1 vaccine in newly diagnosed glioma. Their antigen targets remain unknown. The method was immunoSEQ multiplex PCR; TCRdb's version includes in-frame clones alone and lacks a portion of them. The data contain roughly 25,000 clones, 60% to 80% of them singletons. Here the sequenced sample was PBMCs, taken from a glioma patient whose treatment included an IDH1 peptide vaccine. Receptors were obtained from a man between 35 and 55 years old with glioma. The CDR3 runs from the conserved cysteine through the conserved F or W. The order of the fields is V gene, J gene, D gene, clone size, CDR3 protein, CDR3 DNA. A D gene is named only where the DNA matches it firmly. Clone size appears in some rows only: once, few, many, or a class for an expanded clone.

TRBV19	TRBJ1-2	NA	NA	CASSMDSPTNYGYTF	TGTGCCAGTAGTATGGACAGCCCAACTAACTATGGCTACACCTTC
TRBV5-1	TRBJ2-3	TRBD2	NA	CASSSTVFGRVTDTQYF	TGCGCCAGCAGCTCTACCGTGTTTGGGAGGGTCACAGATACGCAGTATTTT
TRBV5-1	TRBJ1-5	TRBD1	NA	CASREGQGEGPQHF	TGCGCCAGCAGAGAGGGACAGGGCGAGGGGCCCCAGCATTTT
TRBV5-1	TRBJ2-7	TRBD1	NA	CASSAGDRVRNHEQYF	TGCGCCAGCAGCGCGGGGGACAGGGTAAGGAACCACGAGCAGTACTTC
TRBV5-6	TRBJ2-1	TRBD2	NA	CASSLRASGSPGLHEQFF	TGTGCCAGCAGCTTGAGGGCTAGCGGGAGCCCCGGGTTGCATGAGCAGTTCTTC
TRBV9	TRBJ2-1	NA	NA	CASSLGGGPYNEQFF	TGTGCCAGCAGCCTAGGTGGGGGGCCTTACAATGAGCAGTTCTTC
TRBV6-5	TRBJ2-2	NA	NA	CASSYSGAAGELFF	TGTGCCAGCAGTTACTCAGGGGCGGCAGGGGAGCTGTTTTTT
TRBV2	TRBJ1-3	NA	NA	CASSERTIRNTGNTIYF	TGTGCCAGCAGTGAACGGACTATACGAAACACTGGAAACACCATATATTTT
TRBV2	TRBJ1-1	TRBD1	NA	CASSFPQGTTEAFF	TGTGCCAGCAGTTTTCCACAGGGGACCACTGAAGCTTTCTTT
TRBV11-1	TRBJ2-1	NA	NA	CASFDDRLPSYNEQFF	TGTGCCAGCTTTGACGACAGACTACCCTCCTACAATGAGCAGTTCTTC
TRBV5-1	TRBJ1-5	TRBD1	once	CASSLAGQISNQPQHF	TGCGCCAGCAGCTTGGCGGGACAGATTAGCAATCAGCCCCAGCATTTT
TRBV7-9	TRBJ1-5	TRBD1	NA	CASSRGTGGIGNQPQHF	TGTGCCAGCAGCCGAGGGACAGGGGGCATTGGCAATCAGCCCCAGCATTTT
TRBV12-5	TRBJ2-3	TRBD2	NA	CASGPLGAGADTQYF	TGTGCTAGTGGCCCCTTAGGGGCGGGAGCAGATACGCAGTATTTT
TRBV6-5	TRBJ1-1	NA	few	CASSSHPPNRAEAFF	TGTGCCAGCAGTTCCCACCCCCCCAACCGCGCTGAAGCTTTCTTT
TRBV19	TRBJ2-1	NA	NA	CASGRGPQIAAAYNEQFF	TGTGCCAGCGGCAGGGGACCCCAAATAGCGGCCGCCTACAATGAGCAGTTCTTC
TRBV21-1	TRBJ2-5	NA	NA	CARRGSGRASILGPQETQYF	TGTGCCAGACGGGGTAGCGGGAGGGCCTCAATCTTAGGCCCCCAAGAGACCCAGTACTTC
TRBV6-4	TRBJ1-1	TRBD1	NA	CASRLDRGNTEAFF	TGTGCCAGCAGGCTCGACAGGGGGAACACTGAAGCTTTCTTT
TRBV5-4	TRBJ2-7	TRBD1	NA	CASSPQGGDEQYF	TGTGCCAGCAGCCCACAGGGGGGTGATGAGCAGTACTTC
TRBV7-9	TRBJ2-7	NA	once	CASSLQGGYEQYF	TGTGCCAGCAGCTTACAGGGGGGCTACGAGCAGTACTTC
TRBV6-5	TRBJ2-3	NA	NA	CASSLRGGRPDTQYF	TGTGCCAGCAGTTTAAGAGGGGGTCGCCCAGATACGCAGTATTTT
TRBV30	TRBJ1-1	NA	NA	CAWRYGGSGTEAFF	TGTGCCTGGAGATATGGGGGGTCGGGCACTGAAGCTTTCTTT
TRBV5-4	TRBJ1-3	TRBD1	once	CASSLARQGSGNTIYF	TGTGCCAGCAGCTTGGCGAGACAGGGCTCTGGAAACACCATATATTTT
TRBV6-5	TRBJ2-1	TRBD2	NA	CASSYSPGTSDDEQFF	TGTGCCAGCAGTTATTCACCCGGGACTAGCGATGATGAGCAGTTCTTC
TRBV19	TRBJ1-5	NA	NA	CASYGGFDNQPQHF	TGTGCCAGTTACGGGGGGTTCGATAATCAGCCCCAGCATTTT
TRBV19	TRBJ1-1	NA	NA	CASSIDSGRRSKAPAFF	TGTGCCAGTAGTATAGACTCGGGGAGGCGGTCAAAGGCTCCCGCTTTCTTT
TRBV11-2	TRBJ2-7	TRBD1	NA	CASGQGVDEQYF	TGTGCCAGCGGACAGGGGGTCGACGAGCAGTACTTC
TRBV5-8	TRBJ2-3	NA	NA	CASSLPGPDTQYF	TGTGCCAGCAGCTTGCCAGGGCCAGATACGCAGTATTTT
TRBV5-6	TRBJ2-7	NA	NA	CASSLSSYEQYF	TGTGCCAGCAGCTTGTCATCCTACGAGCAGTACTTC
TRBV28	TRBJ2-3	NA	once	CASSLSGVKDTQYF	TGTGCCAGCAGTTTATCGGGGGTGAAAGATACGCAGTATTTT
TRBV5-1	TRBJ2-1	TRBD2	few	CASSFSIAGGNNEQFF	TGCGCCAGCAGCTTCTCTATAGCGGGAGGGAACAATGAGCAGTTCTTC
TRBV29-1	TRBJ1-6	TRBD1	once	CSVMTGGNSPLHF	TGCAGCGTTATGACAGGGGGTAATTCACCCCTCCACTTT
TRBV28	TRBJ1-4	NA	NA	CASSIGTTSEKLFF	TGTGCCAGTTCCATCGGGACAACGTCTGAAAAACTGTTTTTT
TRBV2	TRBJ2-7	NA	NA	CASSPGHSIAYEQYF	TGTGCCAGCAGTCCAGGGCACAGTATCGCCTACGAGCAGTACTTC
TRBV6-4	TRBJ2-3	TRBD1	NA	CASSDSGQGADTQYF	TGTGCCAGCAGTGACTCCGGACAGGGGGCAGATACGCAGTATTTT
TRBV23-1	TRBJ2-7	TRBD2	few	CASSQTGRSLAGNEQYF	TGCGCCAGCAGTCAAACCGGGCGGTCGCTAGCGGGAAACGAGCAGTACTTC
TRBV7-8	TRBJ2-5	NA	NA	CASSAGLQETQYF	TGTGCCAGCAGTGCAGGCCTACAAGAGACCCAGTACTTC
TRBV4-1	TRBJ2-1	NA	NA	CASSQGNEQFF	TGCGCCAGCAGCCAAGGCAATGAGCAGTTCTTC
TRBV6-1	TRBJ1-1	TRBD1	NA	CASSPGQGVEAFF	TGTGCCAGCAGCCCGGGACAGGGGGTTGAAGCTTTCTTT
TRBV19	TRBJ2-5	TRBD2	few	CASTPGGQETQYF	TGTGCCAGTACCCCGGGGGGGCAAGAGACCCAGTACTTC
TRBV7-9	TRBJ1-5	TRBD1	NA	CASSSGQGDSNQPQHF	TGTGCCAGCAGCTCGGGACAGGGGGATAGCAATCAGCCCCAGCATTTT
TRBV2	TRBJ2-7	NA	NA	CATLEGRNRQYF	TGTGCCACCCTAGAGGGCAGGAATAGGCAGTACTTC